This T cell receptor (beta chain) was recorded in a study of long-term antiretroviral therapy in people with HIV. In the study overall: Of all samples, the earliest predate the 2015 immediate-ART recommendation by about a decade.

The assay, immunoSEQ v3.0, was run at survey level. TCRdb keeps only in-frame clones here, not all; method: immunoSEQ multiplex PCR. Seen here are about 6,700 clones, around 70% observed once, and the top ten hold about 7.5%. Germline V lookup: CDR1 SGHRS, CDR2 YFSETQ. The CDR3 has 15 amino acids. The V end lost 0 bases, the J end lost 1 base, and 11 bases lay between the germline ends. This clonotype originated in a man younger than 35 with HIV. Sample: unsorted PBMCs, taken 0.1 years before starting antiretroviral therapy. The V call is TRBV5-1, the J call TRBJ2-7, with D perhaps TRBD2 (6 bases). The CDR3 bases are TGCGCCAGCAGCTTGGCTGGCGGGATATCCTACGAGCAGTACTTC. It is translated as CASSLAGGISYEQYF. Using reference TRBV5-1 and TRBJ2-7 for the parts outside the CDR3, the full variable domain is KAGVTQTPRYLIKTRGQQVTLSCSPISGHRSVSWYQQTPGQGLQFLFEYFSETQRNKGNFPGRFSGRQFSNSRSEMNVSTLELGDSALYLCASSLAGGISYEQYFGPGTRLTVT.